A single sample is the source of the 14 T cell receptor beta chains below, sequenced in a study of blood T cell repertoires in COVID-19. Profiling relied on immunoSEQ multiplex PCR, and the TCRdb table lists in-frame clones only, not all of them. The sample carries approximately 430,000 clones, around 86% recorded once. Sequencing used peripheral blood. These receptors were collected from a woman in her twenties or thirties with active or convalescent COVID-19.

CDR3 in DNA: TGTGCCAGCAGTTACTCCACGACTAGCGGGGGCTACACAGATACGCAGTATTTT. Amino acid sequence: CASSYSTTSGGYTDTQYF. This chain connects TRBV6-2 or TRBV6-3 to TRBJ2-3, with 12 bases matching TRBD2. Germline V gene sequence: CDR1 MNHEY, CDR2 SVGEGT. Trimming removed 0 bases from V and 2 bases from J; junction bases left unmatched: 6. This CDR3 region has 18 residues.

The chain joins TRBV2 to TRBJ2-2, with a possible D match to TRBD2 (5 bases). With 4 bases removed from V and 0 bases from J, the gap between germline ends came to 9 bases. This CDR3 region has 15 residues. Germline values: CDR1 SNHLY, CDR2 FYNNEI. The CDR3 nucleotides read TGTGCCAGCAGTGCTCCCGGGGCGAACACCGGGGAGCTGTTTTTT. Its translation: CASSAPGANTGELFF.

The chain has TRBV28 and TRBJ2-7, with 9 nucleotides matching TRBD1. Germline V gene data show CDR1 as MDHEN and CDR2 as SYDVKM. V gave up 8 bases and J gave up 4 bases; unmatched junction bases: 12. The CDR3 length is 15 residues. CDR3 residues: CASSVSGTGTYEQYF. The DNA of the CDR3 is TGTGCCAGCTCCGTTTCCGGGACAGGGACGTACGAGCAGTACTTC.

This chain joins TRBV10-2 and TRBJ2-6, with D possibly being TRBD2 (5 bases). The germline V gene has CDR1 WSHSY and CDR2 SAAADI. V lost 0 bases, J lost 4 bases, and 16 bases lay in between. There are 18 residues in the CDR3. The CDR3 sequence: CASSESRAPSPGANVLTF. The CDR3 DNA follows: TGCGCCAGCAGTGAGTCGAGGGCGCCTTCTCCCGGGGCCAACGTCCTGACTTTC.

This CDR3 reads CASSRPSLGLETQYF. The CDR3 nucleotides read TGTGCCAGTAGTCGCCCTAGCTTGGGTCTGGAGACCCAGTACTTC. The rearrangement joins TRBV19 to TRBJ2-5, with D maybe TRBD2 (5 bases). CDR1 and CDR2 (germline): LNHDA, SQIVND (reference sequence). CDR3 length: 15 amino acids. V was trimmed by 5 bases and J by 5 bases, leaving 18 bases between them.

The rearrangement uses TRBV11-1 and TRBJ1-2, with TRBD1 identical over 8 bases. The CDR3 contains 16 residues. Germline V gives CDR1 SGHAT, CDR2 FQDESV (reference sequence). V shed 3 bases, J shed 1 base, and the junction held 7 bases outside the gene matches. The CDR3 nucleotides are TGTGCCAGCAGCTTTGCGGGACAGGCGAATAACTATGGCTACACCTTC. It encodes CASSFAGQANNYGYTF. Supplemented by reference TRBV11-1 and TRBJ1-2, the full variable domain reads EAEVAQSPRYKITEKSQAVAFWCDPISGHATLYWYRQILGQGPELLVQFQDESVVDDSQLPKDRFSAERLKGVDSTLKIQPAELGDSAMYLCASSFAGQANNYGYTFGSGTRLTVV.

CDR3 sequence: CASSIEGGPNGELFF. CDR3 DNA sequence: TGTGCCAGCAGTATAGAGGGGGGGCCTAACGGGGAGCTGTTTTTT. This chain uses TRBV2 with TRBJ2-2, with D perhaps TRBD2 (7 bases). Germline assignment: CDR1 SNHLY and CDR2 FYNNEI. V lost 5 bases to trimming and J lost 7 bases, with 17 bases between them. The CDR3 has 15 amino acids.

The chain carries TRBV10-1 and TRBJ1-1, with D uncertain. Germline V gene sequence: CDR1 WNHNN, CDR2 SYGVQD (reference sequence). V dropped 2 bases and J dropped 1 base, with 5 bases sitting between them. The CDR3 consists of 13 residues. The CDR3 spells CASSEIRNTEAFF. CDR3 bases: TGCGCCAGCAGTGAGATCAGGAACACTGAAGCTTTCTTT.

The chain employs TRBV7-9 and TRBJ1-4, with 9 bases matching TRBD1. With 0 bases clipped from V and 6 bases from J, the junction kept 5 bases outside the gene matches. The CDR3 has 16 amino acids. Germline CDR1 is SEHNR and CDR2 is FQNEAQ (reference sequence). CDR3 bases: TGTGCCAGCAGCTTAGCGTTGGGACAGGGATATGAAAAACTGTTTTTT. Protein: CASSLALGQGYEKLFF.

V gene TRBV12-5 combines with J gene TRBJ1-1, with D tentatively TRBD1 (5 bases). The CDR3 loop spans 15 amino acids. CDR1 and CDR2 (germline): LGHNT, FRNRAP. V was shortened by 2 bases and J by 3 bases, with 13 bases between the two germline ends. Written as DNA, the CDR3 is TGTGCTAGTGGTTTGACGGGGCGCGGGGACACTGAAGCTTTCTTT. Translating it yields CASGLTGRGDTEAFF.

The V gene is TRBV6-1, the J gene TRBJ1-2; possibly TRBD1 for D (5 bases). The V end lost 0 bases, the J end lost 0 bases, and 11 bases lay between the germline ends. The CDR3 is 16 amino acids. Germline loops: CDR1 MNHNS, CDR2 SASEGT. The CDR3 loop reads CASSEASRVANYGYTF. CDR3 nucleotide sequence: TGTGCCAGCAGTGAAGCCAGCAGGGTGGCTAACTATGGCTACACCTTC.

This clone was observed a handful of times. The chain carries TRBV30 and TRBJ2-3, with no clear D. Germline V gene data show CDR1 as GTSNPN and CDR2 as SVGIG (reference sequence). V was shortened by 2 bases and J by 4 bases, with 13 bases between the two germline ends. The CDR3 loop spans 14 amino acids. The CDR3 DNA reads as TGTGCCTGGAGTCGGGTCTTATCGGCAGATACGCAGTATTTT. Protein sequence: CAWSRVLSADTQYF. Supplemented by reference TRBV30 and TRBJ2-3, the full variable domain reads SQTIHQWPATLVQPVGSPLSLECTVEGTSNPNLYWYRQAAGRGLQLLFYSVGIGQISSEVPQNLSASRPQDRQFILSSKKLLLSDSGFYLCAWSRVLSADTQYFGPGTRLTVL.

CDR3 in DNA: TGTGCCAGCAGCCCCGGACAGGGGTATAGCAATCAGCCCCAGCATTTT. It yields the protein CASSPGQGYSNQPQHF. The gene calls are TRBV7-2 and TRBJ1-5; TRBD1 aligns across 9 bases. CDR3 length: 16 amino acids. CDR1 is SGHTA and CDR2 is FQGNSA in the germline V gene. Losses at the gene ends were 5 bases for V and 0 bases for J; bases not matched to a gene: 5.

This clone has just a few counts. The V call is TRBV25-1, the J call TRBJ2-7, with D tentatively TRBD1 (6 bases). CDR1 is MGHDK, CDR2 SYGVNS, per germline. The CDR3 is made up of 13 amino acids. V shed 4 bases and J shed 5 bases, with 12 bases lying between them. The CDR3 DNA reads as TGTGCCAGCAGTGGGAACAGGGCCCACGAGCAGTACTTC. Residues: CASSGNRAHEQYF.